This TCR beta chain was identified during a study of cytomegalovirus exposure and HLA in healthy donors. The CDR3 runs 15 residues. With V trimmed by 1 base and J by 6 bases, 6 bases remained unmatched. Per germline, CDR1 SGHTA and CDR2 FQGNSA. Of note for this clone: Its antigen is undetermined.

Points from the study as a whole: Productive status was seen about 90% or about 30% of the time for most TCR beta V segments in an earlier analysis.

With 60 Vbeta and 13 Jbeta primers, the PCR was carried out. This table comes from immunoSEQ multiplex PCR, and its TCRdb copy is limited to in-frame clones, with some not included. The sample lists roughly 150,000 clones, approximately 71% occurring once. Sequencing used PBMCs. The TCR originated in a woman aged 18-29 years in good health and CMV-seropositive. The V call is TRBV7-2, the J call TRBJ2-7, with TRBD2 identical over 10 bases. The CDR3 nucleotides are TGTGCCAGCAGCTTAGACAGCGGGGGGGTTAGCGAGCAGTACTTC. Its protein product is CASSLDSGGVSEQYF.